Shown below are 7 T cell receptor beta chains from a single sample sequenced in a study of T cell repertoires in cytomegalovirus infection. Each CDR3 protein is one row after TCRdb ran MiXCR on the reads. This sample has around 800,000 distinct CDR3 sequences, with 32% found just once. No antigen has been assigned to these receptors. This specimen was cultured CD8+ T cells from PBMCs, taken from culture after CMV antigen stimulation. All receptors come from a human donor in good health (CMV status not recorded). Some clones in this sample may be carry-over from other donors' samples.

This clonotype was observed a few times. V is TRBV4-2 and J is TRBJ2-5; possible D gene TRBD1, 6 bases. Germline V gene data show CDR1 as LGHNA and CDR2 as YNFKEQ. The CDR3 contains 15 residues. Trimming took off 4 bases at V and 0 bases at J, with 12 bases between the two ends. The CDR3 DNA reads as TGTGCCAGCAGCCGACCGGACAGAGACCAAGAGACCCAGTACTTC. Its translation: CASSRPDRDQETQYF.

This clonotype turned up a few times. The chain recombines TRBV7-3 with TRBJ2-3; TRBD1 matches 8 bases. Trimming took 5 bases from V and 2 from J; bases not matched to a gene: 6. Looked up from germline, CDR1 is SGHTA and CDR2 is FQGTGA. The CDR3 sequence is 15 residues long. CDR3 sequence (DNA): TGTGCCAGCAGCGCGACAGGGGAGGTCACAGATACGCAGTATTTT. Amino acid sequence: CASSATGEVTDTQYF.

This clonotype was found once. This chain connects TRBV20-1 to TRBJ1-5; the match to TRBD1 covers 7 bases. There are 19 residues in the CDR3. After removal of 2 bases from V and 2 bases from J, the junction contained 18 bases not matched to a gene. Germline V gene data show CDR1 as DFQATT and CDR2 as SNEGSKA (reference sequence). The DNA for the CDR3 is TGCAGTGCTAGACCCGAGGGGGCAGCCAAAGGGTTTGGCAATCAGCCCCAGCATTTT. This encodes CSARPEGAAKGFGNQPQHF.

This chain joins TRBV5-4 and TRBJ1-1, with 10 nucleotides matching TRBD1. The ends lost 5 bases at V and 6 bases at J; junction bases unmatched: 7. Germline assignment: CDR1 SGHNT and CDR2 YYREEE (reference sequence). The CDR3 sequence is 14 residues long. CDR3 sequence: CASRPGQGNPEAFF. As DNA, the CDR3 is TGTGCCAGCAGACCGGGACAGGGGAATCCTGAAGCTTTCTTT.

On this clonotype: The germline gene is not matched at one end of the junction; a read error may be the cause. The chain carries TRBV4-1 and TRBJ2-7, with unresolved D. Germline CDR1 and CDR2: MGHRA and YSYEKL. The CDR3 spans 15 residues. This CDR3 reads CASSQDDLDVSELYF. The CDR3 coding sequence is TGTGCCAGCAGCCAAGATGACCTAGATGTCTCGGAGCTGTACTTC.

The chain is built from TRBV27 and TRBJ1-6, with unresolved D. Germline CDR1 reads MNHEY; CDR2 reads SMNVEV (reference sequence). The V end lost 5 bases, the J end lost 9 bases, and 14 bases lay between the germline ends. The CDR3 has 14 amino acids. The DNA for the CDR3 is TGTGCCAGCAGTGCCCCGGGGTTCCTTTCACCCCTCCACTTT. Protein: CASSAPGFLSPLHF.

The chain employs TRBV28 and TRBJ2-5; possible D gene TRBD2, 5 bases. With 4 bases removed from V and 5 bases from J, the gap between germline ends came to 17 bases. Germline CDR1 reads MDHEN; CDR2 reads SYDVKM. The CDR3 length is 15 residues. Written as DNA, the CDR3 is TGTGCCAGCAGTTCCCCTTTGAGGGATGGGGAGACCCAGTACTTC. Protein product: CASSSPLRDGETQYF.